The 8 T cell receptor beta chains below were found in one sample sequenced in a study of OX40 agonist ivuxolimab in advanced cancers. The table came from immunoSEQ multiplex PCR; TCRdb's copy has only in-frame clones and leaves some out. The table lists roughly 34,000 clones, 65% to 75% of them singletons, with around 21% in the top ten. Here the sequenced sample was CD4+ or CD8+ T cells sorted from blood, taken in a trial of the OX40 agonist ivuxolimab. The receptors come from an adult with an advanced solid tumor such as melanoma, head and neck, liver or kidney cancer.

In its sample, this clone was seen a few times. The gene calls are TRBV5-1 and TRBJ1-1; D call uncertain. The CDR3 runs to 13 residues. Trimming took 4 bases from V and 0 from J, leaving 7 bases between them. Germline CDR1 is SGHRS and CDR2 is YFSETQ. CDR3 protein: CASSTELNTEAFF. CDR3 bases: TGCGCCAGCAGCACAGAATTGAACACTGAAGCTTTCTTT.

This clone was observed a handful of times. V usage is TRBV7-9 and J usage is TRBJ1-1; D ambiguous. V shed 3 bases and J shed 5 bases, with 4 bases lying between them. Germline V gene lookup returns CDR1 SEHNR and CDR2 FQNEAQ (reference sequence). The CDR3 covers 11 residues. CDR3 region: CASSLLTEAFF. The CDR3 DNA reads as TGTGCCAGCAGCTTGTTGACTGAAGCTTTCTTT. Full variable domain (rest looked up from reference TRBV7-9 and TRBJ1-1): DTGVSQNPRHKITKRGQNVTFRCDPISEHNRLYWYRQTLGQGPEFLTYFQNEAQLEKSRLLSDRFSAERPKGSFSTLEIQRTEQGDSAMYLCASSLLTEAFFGQGTRLTVV.

The gene calls are TRBV5-1 and TRBJ1-4; TRBD1 agrees at 9 bases. J was trimmed by 7 bases and V by 1 base; bases with no gene match: 5. Per germline, CDR1 SGHRS and CDR2 YFSETQ. This CDR3 comprises 15 residues. This CDR3 is CASSLTGGFFEKLFF. Here the CDR3 DNA reads TGCGCCAGCAGCTTGACAGGGGGCTTTTTTGAAAAACTGTTTTTT.

V and J are TRBV11-1 and TRBJ2-7, with 8 nucleotides matching TRBD1. CDR3 length equals 14 residues. V lost 1 base, J lost 6 bases, and 5 bases stayed unmatched. From germline, CDR1 is SGHAT and CDR2 FQDESV (reference sequence). The CDR3 loop is CASSLEQGEIEQYF. In nucleotides, the CDR3 is TGTGCCAGCAGCTTAGAACAGGGGGAGATCGAGCAGTACTTC.

V is TRBV4-1 and J is TRBJ2-3, with 7 bases identical to TRBD2. Germline assignment: CDR1 MGHRA and CDR2 YSYEKL. After removal of 4 bases from V and 0 bases from J, the junction contained 4 bases not matched to a gene. The CDR3 length is 15 residues. The CDR3 sequence is CASSRGGSSTDTQYF. CDR3 sequence (DNA): TGCGCCAGCAGCCGCGGGGGATCTAGCACAGATACGCAGTATTTT.

This sequence joins TRBV2 and TRBJ1-6; D uncertain. CDR1 is SNHLY and CDR2 is FYNNEI in the germline V gene. CDR3 length equals 14 residues. Trimming removed 7 bases at V and 0 bases at J, with 7 bases between. The CDR3: CASKVGSYNSPLHF. The CDR3 DNA follows: TGTGCCAGCAAAGTGGGCTCCTATAATTCACCCCTCCACTTT.

For the CDR3, the DNA is TGTGCCAGCAGTGCGGGGGGTAGGGGAACTGGAAACACCATATATTTT. Translated, it gives CASSAGGRGTGNTIYF. The genes are TRBV2 and TRBJ1-3; D may be TRBD1 (5 bases). The length of the CDR3 is 16 residues. CDR1 and CDR2 from the germline V gene are SNHLY and FYNNEI. Trimming took off 4 bases at V and 2 bases at J, with 15 bases between the two ends.

The rearrangement uses TRBV6-1 and TRBJ1-3; TRBD1 might be the D (6 bases). Germline assignment: CDR1 MNHNS and CDR2 SASEGT. The V gene lost 1 base and the J gene lost 2 bases, with 12 bases spanning the gap. This CDR3 has 16 amino acids. Here the CDR3 reads CASSEGGQNAGNTIYF. Here the CDR3 DNA reads TGTGCCAGCAGTGAAGGAGGACAGAATGCTGGAAACACCATATATTTT.